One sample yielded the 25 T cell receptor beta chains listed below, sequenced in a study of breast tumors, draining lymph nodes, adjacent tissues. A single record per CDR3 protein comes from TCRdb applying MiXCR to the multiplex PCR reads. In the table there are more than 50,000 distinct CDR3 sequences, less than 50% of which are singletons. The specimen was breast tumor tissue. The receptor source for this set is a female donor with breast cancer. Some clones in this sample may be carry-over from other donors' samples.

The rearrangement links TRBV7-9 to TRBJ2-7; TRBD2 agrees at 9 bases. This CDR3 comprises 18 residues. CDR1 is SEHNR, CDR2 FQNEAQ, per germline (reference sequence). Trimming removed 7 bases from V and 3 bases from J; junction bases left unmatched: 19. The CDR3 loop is CASIPGVYVAGDVYEQYF. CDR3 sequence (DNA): TGTGCCAGCATCCCTGGGGTATACGTAGCGGGAGATGTCTACGAGCAGTACTTC.

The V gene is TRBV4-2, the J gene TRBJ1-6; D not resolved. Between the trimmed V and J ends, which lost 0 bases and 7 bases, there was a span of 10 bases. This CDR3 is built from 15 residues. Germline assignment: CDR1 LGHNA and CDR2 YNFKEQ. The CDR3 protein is CASSQEGVRNSPLHF. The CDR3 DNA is TGTGCCAGCAGCCAAGAGGGTGTCCGGAATTCACCCCTCCACTTT.

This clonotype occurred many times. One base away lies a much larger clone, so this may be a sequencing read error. The CDR3 loop is CASGDGETQYF. In DNA form, the CDR3 reads TGTGCCAGCGGCGACGGAGAGACCCAGTACTTC. This chain joins TRBV7-6 and TRBJ2-5; D not certain. CDR1 is SGHVS and CDR2 is FNYEAQ in the germline V gene. With 8 bases removed from V and 4 bases from J, the gap between germline ends came to 8 bases. The CDR3 consists of 11 residues.

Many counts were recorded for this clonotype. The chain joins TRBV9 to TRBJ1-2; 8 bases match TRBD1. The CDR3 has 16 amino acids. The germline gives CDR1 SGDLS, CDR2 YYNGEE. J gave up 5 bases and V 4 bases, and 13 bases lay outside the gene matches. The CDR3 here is CASSPTPGQGPYGYTF. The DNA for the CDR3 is TGTGCCAGCAGCCCCACCCCAGGACAGGGTCCGTATGGCTACACCTTC.

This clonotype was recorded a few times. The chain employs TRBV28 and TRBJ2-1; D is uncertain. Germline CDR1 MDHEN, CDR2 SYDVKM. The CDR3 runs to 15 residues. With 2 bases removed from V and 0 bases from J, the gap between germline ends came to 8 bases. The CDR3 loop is CASSLQDSSYNEQFF. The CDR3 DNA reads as TGTGCCAGCAGTTTACAGGATAGCTCCTACAATGAGCAGTTCTTC.

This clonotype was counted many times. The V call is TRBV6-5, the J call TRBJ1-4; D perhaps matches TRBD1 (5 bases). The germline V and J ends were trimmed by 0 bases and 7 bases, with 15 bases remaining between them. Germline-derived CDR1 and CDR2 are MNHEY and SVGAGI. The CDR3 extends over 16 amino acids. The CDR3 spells CASSYSPQGGGEKLFF. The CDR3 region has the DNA TGTGCCAGCAGTTACTCACCGCAGGGTGGAGGTGAAAAACTGTTTTTT.

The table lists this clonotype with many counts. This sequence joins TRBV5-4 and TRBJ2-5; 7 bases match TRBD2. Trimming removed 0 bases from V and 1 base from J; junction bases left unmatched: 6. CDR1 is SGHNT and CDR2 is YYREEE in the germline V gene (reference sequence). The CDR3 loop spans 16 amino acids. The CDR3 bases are TGTGCCAGCAGCTTGGCGACTAGCAGACTCCAAGAGACCCAGTACTTC. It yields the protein CASSLATSRLQETQYF.

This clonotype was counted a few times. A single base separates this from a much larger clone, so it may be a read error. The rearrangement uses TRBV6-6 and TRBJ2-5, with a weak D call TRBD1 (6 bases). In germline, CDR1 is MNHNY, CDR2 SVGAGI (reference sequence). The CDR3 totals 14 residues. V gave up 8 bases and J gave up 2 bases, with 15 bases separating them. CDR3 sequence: CASSRARGQETQYF. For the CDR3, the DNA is TGTGCCAGCTCACGGGCCAGGGGTCAAGAGACCCAGTACTTC.

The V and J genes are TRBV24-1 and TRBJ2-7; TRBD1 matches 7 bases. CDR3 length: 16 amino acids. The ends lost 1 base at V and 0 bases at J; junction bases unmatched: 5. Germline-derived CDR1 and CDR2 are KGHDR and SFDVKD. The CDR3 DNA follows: TGTGCCACCAGTGATTTCGGGACAGTCTACTCCTACGAGCAGTACTTC. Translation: CATSDFGTVYSYEQYF.

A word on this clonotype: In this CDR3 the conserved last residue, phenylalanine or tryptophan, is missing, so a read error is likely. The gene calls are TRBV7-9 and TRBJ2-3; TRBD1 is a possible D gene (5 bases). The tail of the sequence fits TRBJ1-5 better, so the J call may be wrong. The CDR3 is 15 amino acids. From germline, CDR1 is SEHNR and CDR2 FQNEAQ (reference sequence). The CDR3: CASSIDTEGKDTQHS. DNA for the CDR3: TGTGCCAGCAGCATAGACACAGAGGGGAAAGATACGCAGCATTCT.

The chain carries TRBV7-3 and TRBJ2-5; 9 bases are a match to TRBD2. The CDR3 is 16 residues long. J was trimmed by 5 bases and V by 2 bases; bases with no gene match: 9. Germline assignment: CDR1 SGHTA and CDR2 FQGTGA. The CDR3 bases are TGTGCCAGCAGCTTAGGCGCTCGGCTAGCGGGGGAGACCCAGTACTTC. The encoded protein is CASSLGARLAGETQYF.

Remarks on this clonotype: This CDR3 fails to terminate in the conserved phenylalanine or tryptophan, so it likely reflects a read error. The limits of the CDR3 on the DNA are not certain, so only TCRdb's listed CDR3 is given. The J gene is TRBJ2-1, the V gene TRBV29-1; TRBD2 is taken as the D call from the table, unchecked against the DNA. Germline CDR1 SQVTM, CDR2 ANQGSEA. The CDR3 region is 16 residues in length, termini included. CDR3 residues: CSVEVAGGPLVHEAVL.

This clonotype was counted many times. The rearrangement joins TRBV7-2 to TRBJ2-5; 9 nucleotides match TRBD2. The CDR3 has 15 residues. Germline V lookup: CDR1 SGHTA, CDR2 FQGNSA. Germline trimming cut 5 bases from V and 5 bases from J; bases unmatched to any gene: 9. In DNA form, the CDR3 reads TGTGCCAGCAGCCCCCTCTGGCTAGCGGGGGAGACCCAGTACTTC. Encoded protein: CASSPLWLAGETQYF.

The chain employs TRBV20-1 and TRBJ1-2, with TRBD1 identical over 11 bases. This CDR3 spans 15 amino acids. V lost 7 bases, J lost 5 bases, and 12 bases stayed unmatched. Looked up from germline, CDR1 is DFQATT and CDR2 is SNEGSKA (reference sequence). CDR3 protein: CSVTADGQGAYGYTF. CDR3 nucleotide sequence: TGCAGTGTTACCGCGGACGGACAGGGGGCTTATGGCTACACCTTC.

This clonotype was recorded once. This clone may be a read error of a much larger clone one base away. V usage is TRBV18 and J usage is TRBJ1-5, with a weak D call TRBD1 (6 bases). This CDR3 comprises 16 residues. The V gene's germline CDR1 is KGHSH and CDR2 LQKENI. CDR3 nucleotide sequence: TGTGCCAGCCCACCACGGACAGCCGAAGTCGATCAGCCCCAGCATTTT. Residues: CASPPRTAEVDQPQHF. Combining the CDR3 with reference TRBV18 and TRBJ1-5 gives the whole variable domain NAGVMQNPRHLVRRRGQEARLRCSPMKGHSHVYWYRQLPEEGLKFMVYLQKENIIDESGMPKERFSAEFPKEGPSILRIQQVVRGDSAAYFCASPPRTAEVDQPQHFGDGTRLSIL.

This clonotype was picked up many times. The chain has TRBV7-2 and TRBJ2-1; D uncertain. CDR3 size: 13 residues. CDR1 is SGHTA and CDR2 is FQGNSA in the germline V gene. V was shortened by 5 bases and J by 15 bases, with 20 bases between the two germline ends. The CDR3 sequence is CASSPTPGRAGFF. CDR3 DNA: TGTGCCAGCAGCCCGACCCCGGGCCGGGCCGGGTTCTTC.

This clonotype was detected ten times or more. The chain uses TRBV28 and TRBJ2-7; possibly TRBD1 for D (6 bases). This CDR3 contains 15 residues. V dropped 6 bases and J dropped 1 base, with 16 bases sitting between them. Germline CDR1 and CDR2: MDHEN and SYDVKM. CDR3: CASSLQGGISYEQYF. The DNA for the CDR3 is TGTGCCAGCAGCCTACAGGGTGGGATATCCTACGAGCAGTACTTC.

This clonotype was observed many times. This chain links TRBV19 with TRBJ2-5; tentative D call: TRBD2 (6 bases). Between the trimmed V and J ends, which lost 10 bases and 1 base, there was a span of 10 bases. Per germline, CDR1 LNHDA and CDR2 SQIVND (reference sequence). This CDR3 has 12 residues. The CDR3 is CATAGVQETQYF. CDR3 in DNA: TGTGCCACAGCGGGCGTCCAAGAGACCCAGTACTTC.

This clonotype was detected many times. The CDR3 DNA follows: TGTGCCAGCAGCTTAGTTCTCCCAGGTCCCTACGAGCAGTACTTC. This encodes CASSLVLPGPYEQYF. The gene calls are TRBV7-9 and TRBJ2-7; no definite D call. CDR3 size: 15 residues. The V and J ends lost 1 base and 2 bases respectively, with 12 bases between them. Per the germline V gene, CDR1 is SEHNR and CDR2 is FQNEAQ (reference sequence).

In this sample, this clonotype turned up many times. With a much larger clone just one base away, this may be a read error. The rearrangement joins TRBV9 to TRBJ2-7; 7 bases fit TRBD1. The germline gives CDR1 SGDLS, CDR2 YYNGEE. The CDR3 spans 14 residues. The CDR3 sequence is CASSVGDSLYEQSF. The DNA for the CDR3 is TGTGCCAGCAGCGTTGGGGACAGTCTTTACGAGCAGTCCTTC. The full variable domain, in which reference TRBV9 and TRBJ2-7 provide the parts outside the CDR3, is DSGVTQTPKHLITATGQRVTLRCSPRSGDLSVYWYQQSLDQGLQFLIQYYNGEERAKGNILERFSAQQFPDLHSELNLSSLELGDSALYFCASSVGDSLYEQSFGPGTRLTVT.

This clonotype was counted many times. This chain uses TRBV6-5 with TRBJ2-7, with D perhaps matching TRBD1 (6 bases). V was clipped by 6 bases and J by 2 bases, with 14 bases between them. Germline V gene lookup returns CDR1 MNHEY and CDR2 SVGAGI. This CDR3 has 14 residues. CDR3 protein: CASRTGLDPYEQYF. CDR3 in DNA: TGTGCCAGCAGAACAGGGTTGGATCCCTACGAGCAGTACTTC.

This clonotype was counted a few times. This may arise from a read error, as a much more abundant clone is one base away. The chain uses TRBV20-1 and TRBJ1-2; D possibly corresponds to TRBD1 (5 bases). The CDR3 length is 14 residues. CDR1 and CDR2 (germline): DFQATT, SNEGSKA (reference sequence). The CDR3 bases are TGCAGTGCTAGAGATCGGGCGGACAACTCTGGCTACACCTTC. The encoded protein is CSARDRADNSGYTF.

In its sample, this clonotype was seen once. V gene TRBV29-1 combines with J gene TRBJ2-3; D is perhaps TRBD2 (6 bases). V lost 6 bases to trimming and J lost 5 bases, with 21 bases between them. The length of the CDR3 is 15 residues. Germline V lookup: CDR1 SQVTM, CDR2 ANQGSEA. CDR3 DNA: TGCAGCGTCGATTTCACGGACCTGGGACTAGATACGCAGTATTTT. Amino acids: CSVDFTDLGLDTQYF.

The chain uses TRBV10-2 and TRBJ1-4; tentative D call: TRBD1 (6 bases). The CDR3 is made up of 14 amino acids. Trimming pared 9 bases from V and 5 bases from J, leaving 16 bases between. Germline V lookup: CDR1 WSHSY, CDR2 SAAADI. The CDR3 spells CARSRGQGNEKLFF. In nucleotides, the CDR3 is TGCGCCAGGTCCCGCGGGCAGGGGAATGAAAAACTGTTTTTT.

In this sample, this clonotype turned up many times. As DNA, the CDR3 is TGTGCCAGCAGTTACCGGGGATGGGGTGATGAGCAGTTCTTC. Protein product: CASSYRGWGDEQFF. The chain employs TRBV6-2 or TRBV6-3 and TRBJ2-1, with D maybe TRBD2 (5 bases). CDR1 is MNHEY, CDR2 SVGEGT, per germline. The V and J ends lost 2 bases and 8 bases respectively, with 13 bases between them. This CDR3 has 14 amino acids.